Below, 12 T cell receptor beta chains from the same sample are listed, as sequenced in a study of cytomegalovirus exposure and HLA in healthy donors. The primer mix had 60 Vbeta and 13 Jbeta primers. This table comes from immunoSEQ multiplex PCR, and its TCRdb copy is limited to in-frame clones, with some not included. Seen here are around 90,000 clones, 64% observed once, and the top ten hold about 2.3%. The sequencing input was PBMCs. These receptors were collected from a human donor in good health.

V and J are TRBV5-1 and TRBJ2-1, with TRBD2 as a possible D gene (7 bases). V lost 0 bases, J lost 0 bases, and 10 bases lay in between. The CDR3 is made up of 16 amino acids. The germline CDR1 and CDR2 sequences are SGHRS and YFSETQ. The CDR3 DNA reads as TGCGCCAGCAGCTTGGGTGGGGGGGCCTCCTACAATGAGCAGTTCTTC. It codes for CASSLGGGASYNEQFF.

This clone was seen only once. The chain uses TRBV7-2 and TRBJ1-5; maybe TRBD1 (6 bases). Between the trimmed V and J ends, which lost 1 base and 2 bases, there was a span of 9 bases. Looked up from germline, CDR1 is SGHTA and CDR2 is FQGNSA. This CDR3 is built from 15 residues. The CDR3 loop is CASSLDSGGNQPQHF. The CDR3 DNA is TGTGCCAGCAGCTTAGATTCAGGGGGCAATCAGCCCCAGCATTTT.

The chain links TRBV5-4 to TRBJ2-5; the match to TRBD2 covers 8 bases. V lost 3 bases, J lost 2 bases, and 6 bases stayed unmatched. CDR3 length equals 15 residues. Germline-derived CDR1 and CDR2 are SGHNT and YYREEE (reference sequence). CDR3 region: CASSSYGGVQETQYF. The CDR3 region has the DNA TGTGCCAGCAGCTCATACGGGGGGGTGCAAGAGACCCAGTACTTC.

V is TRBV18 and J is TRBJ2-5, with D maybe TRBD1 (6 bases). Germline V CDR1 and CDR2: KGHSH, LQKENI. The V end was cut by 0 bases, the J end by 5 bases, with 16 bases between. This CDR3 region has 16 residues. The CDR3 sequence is CASSPPYSGERETQYF. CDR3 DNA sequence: TGTGCCAGCTCACCACCGTATTCAGGGGAGCGGGAGACCCAGTACTTC. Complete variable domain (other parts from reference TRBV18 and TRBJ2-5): NAGVMQNPRHLVRRRGQEARLRCSPMKGHSHVYWYRQLPEEGLKFMVYLQKENIIDESGMPKERFSAEFPKEGPSILRIQQVVRGDSAAYFCASSPPYSGERETQYFGPGTRLLVL.

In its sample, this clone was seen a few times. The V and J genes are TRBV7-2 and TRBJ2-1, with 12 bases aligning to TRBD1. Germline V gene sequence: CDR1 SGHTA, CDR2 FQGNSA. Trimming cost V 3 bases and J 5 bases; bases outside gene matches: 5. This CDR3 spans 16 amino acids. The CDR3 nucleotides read TGTGCCAGCAGCTTTGAGGGACAGGGGGCCCACAATGAGCAGTTCTTC. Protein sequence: CASSFEGQGAHNEQFF. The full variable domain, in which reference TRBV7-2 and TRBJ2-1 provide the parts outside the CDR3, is GAGVSQSPSNKVTEKGKDVELRCDPISGHTALYWYRQSLGQGLEFLIYFQGNSAPDKSGLPSDRFSAERTGGSVSTLTIQRTQQEDSAVYLCASSFEGQGAHNEQFFGPGTRLTVL.

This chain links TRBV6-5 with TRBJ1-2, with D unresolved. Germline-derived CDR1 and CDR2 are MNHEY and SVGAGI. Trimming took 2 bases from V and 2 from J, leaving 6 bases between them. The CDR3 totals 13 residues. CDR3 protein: CASSYPGNYGYTF. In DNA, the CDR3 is TGTGCCAGCAGTTACCCGGGGAACTATGGCTACACCTTC.

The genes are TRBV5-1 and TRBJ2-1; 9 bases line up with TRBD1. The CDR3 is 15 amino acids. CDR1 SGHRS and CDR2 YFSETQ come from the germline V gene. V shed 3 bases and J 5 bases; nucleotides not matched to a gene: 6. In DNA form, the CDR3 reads TGCGCCAGCAGCTCGACAGGGGGGATGAACAATGAGCAGTTCTTC. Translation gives CASSSTGGMNNEQFF.

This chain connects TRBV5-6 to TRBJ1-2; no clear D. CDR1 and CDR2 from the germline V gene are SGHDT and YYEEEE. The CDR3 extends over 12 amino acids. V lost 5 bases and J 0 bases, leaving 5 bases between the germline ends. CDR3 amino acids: CASSRSNYGYTF. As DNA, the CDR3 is TGTGCCAGCAGTCGGTCTAACTATGGCTACACCTTC. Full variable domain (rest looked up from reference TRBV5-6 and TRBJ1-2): DAGVTQSPTHLIKTRGQQVTLRCSPKSGHDTVSWYQQALGQGPQFIFQYYEEEERQRGNFPDRFSGHQFPNYSSELNVNALLLGDSALYLCASSRSNYGYTFGSGTRLTVV.

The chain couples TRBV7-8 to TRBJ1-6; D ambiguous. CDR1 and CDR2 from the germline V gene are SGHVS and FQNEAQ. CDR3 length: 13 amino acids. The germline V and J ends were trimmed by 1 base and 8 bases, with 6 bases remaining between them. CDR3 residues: CASSLEFDSPLHF. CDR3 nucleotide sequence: TGTGCCAGCAGCTTAGAATTCGATTCACCCCTCCACTTT.

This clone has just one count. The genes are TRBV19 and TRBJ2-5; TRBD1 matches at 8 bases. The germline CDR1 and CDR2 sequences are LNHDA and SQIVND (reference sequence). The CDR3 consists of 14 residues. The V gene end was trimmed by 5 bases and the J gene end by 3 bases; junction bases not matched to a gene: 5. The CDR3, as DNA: TGTGCCAGTAGTCCATTGGACAGGGAAGAGACCCAGTACTTC. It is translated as CASSPLDREETQYF.

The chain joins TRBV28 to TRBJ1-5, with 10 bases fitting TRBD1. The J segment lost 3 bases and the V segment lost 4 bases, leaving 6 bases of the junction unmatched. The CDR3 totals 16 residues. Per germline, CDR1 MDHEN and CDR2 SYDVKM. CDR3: CASSSRDRGPNQPQHF. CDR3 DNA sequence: TGTGCCAGCAGTTCCCGGGACAGGGGCCCCAATCAGCCCCAGCATTTT. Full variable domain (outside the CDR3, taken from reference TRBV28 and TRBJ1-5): DVKVTQSSRYLVKRTGEKVFLECVQDMDHENMFWYRQDPGLGLRLIYFSYDVKMKEKGDIPEGYSVSREKKERFSLILESASTNQTSMYLCASSSRDRGPNQPQHFGDGTRLSIL.

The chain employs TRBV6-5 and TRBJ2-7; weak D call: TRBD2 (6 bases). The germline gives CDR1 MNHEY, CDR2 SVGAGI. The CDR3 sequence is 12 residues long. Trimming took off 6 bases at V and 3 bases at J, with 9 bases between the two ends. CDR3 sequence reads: CASRAGSYEQYF. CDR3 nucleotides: TGTGCCAGCAGGGCGGGGAGCTACGAGCAGTACTTC.